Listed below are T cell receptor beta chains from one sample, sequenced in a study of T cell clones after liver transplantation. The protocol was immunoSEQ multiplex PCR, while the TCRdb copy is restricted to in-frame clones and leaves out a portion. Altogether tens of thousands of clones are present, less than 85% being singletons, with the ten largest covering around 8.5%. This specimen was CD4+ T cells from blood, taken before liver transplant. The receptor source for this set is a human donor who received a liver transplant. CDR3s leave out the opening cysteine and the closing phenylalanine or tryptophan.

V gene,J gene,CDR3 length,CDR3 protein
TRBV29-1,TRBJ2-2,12,SVATGALAGELF
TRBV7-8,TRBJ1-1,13,ASSLSSGKDTEAF
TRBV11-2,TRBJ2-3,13,ASSWGPGITDTQY
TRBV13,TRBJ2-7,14,ASSLTRAGGPYEQY
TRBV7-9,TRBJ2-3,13,ASSVGAGSTDTQY
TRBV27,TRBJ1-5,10,ASSLPDQPQH
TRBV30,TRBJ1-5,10,AWSVGGITQH
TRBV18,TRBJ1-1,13,ASSKEPGGGTEAF
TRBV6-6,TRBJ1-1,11,ASSTGTGTEAF
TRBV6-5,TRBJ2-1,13,ASSRTSGGWDEQF
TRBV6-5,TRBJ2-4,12,ASKLGLAKNIQY
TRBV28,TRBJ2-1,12,ASSQPGRAGEQF
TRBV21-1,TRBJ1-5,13,ASSKDGQGNQPQH
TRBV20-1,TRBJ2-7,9,SARGDSEQY
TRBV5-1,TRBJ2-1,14,ASSSTGTGGFNEQF
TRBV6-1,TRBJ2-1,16,ASSDRGTSGGPYNEQF
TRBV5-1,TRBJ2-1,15,ASSPRTSGGSYNEQF
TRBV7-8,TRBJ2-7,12,ASSSRSPVAEQY
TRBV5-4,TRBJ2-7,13,ASSFLAGRDYEQY
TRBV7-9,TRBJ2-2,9,ASSLAGELF
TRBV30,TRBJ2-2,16,AWSLSGSGGRGTGELF
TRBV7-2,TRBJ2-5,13,ASSNPTGILETQY
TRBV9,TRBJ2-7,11,ASSVAQGYEQY
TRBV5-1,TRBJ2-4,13,ASSLGARDENIQY
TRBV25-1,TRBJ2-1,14,ASSDPRGGSYNEQF
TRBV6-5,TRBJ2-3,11,ASQRDPINTQY
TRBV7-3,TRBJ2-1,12,ASSLSGSHNEQF
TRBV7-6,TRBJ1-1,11,ASSDRGEAEAF
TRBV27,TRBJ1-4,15,ATDVRGPLERREKLF
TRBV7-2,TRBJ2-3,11,ASSLMVRDNPY
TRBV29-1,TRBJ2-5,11,SVGSGDRGTQY
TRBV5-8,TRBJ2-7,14,ASTENTRGGSYEQY
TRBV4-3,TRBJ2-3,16,ASSQDQASEQPTDTQY
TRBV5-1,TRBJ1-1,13,ASSLGWAGLTEAF
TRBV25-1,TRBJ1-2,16,ASSEYGGTFRGGYGYT
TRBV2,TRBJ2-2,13,ASSASTGVTGELF
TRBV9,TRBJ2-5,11,ASSVGGRETQY
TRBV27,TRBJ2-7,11,ASSRKDGYEQY
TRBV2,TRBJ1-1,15,ASSDAPGGRSDTEAF
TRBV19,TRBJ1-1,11,ACTKGPGTEAF
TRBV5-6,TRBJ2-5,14,ASSLSGPGVGETQY
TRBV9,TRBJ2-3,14,ASSPPSGRRSDTQY
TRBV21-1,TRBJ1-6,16,ASSDLLATLHHNSPLH
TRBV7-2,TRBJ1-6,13,ASSSDRGRVSPLH
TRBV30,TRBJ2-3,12,AWRAGLNTDTQY
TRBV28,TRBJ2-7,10,ASSLRGLAGD
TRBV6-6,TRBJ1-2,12,ASTPQGTDYGYT
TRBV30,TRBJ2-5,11,AWSVRGEETQY
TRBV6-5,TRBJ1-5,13,ASSYSFSGASPQH
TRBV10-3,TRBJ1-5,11,AISESNNQPQH
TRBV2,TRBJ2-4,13,ASSGQTIAKNIQY
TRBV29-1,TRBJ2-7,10,SVLEGSYEQY
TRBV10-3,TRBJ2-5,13,AISTQAGARETQY
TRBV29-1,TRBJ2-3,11,SVGGGGTDTQY
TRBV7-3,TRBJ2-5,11,ASSKRPRETQY
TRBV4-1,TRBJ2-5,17,ASSQPRLAGGSGRETQY
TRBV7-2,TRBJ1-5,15,ASSLDRGPYSNQPQH
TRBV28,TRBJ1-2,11,ASIPGREYGYT
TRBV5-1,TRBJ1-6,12,ASSQDSYYSPLH